This is a list of T cell receptor beta chains from one sample in a study of post-analysis software for immune sequencing data. In TCRdb, the PCR reads were re-called with MiXCR into one record per CDR3 protein. The table records more than 450,000 distinct CDR3 sequences, around 31% of them present only once. What was sequenced was blood. Receptors originate from a girl younger than 18 with multiple sclerosis. Each CDR3 is given with its conserved first and last residue. D genes are given only for firm matches. Some rows mark clone size as missing; the rest say once, few, many or name a class of expanded clone.

many	TRBV12-3/TRBV12-4	TRBJ2-7	NA	TGTGCCAGCAGTTTTTCGCGTCAGCCCCCCTACGAGCAGTACTTC	CASSFSRQPPYEQYF
NA	TRBV20-1	TRBJ1-2	TRBD1	TGCAGTGGGAGAGAGGGGGCAAACTATGGCTACACCTTC	CSGREGANYGYTF
few	TRBV5-6	TRBJ2-1	NA	TGTGCCAGCAGCAGCCGACTAGGACCTCCGAGCTCCTACAATGAGCAGTTCTTC	CASSSRLGPPSSYNEQFF
NA	TRBV4-1	TRBJ1-1	NA	TGCGCCAGCAGCCCATGGGTTGGCGACAGTCAAGCTTTCTTT	CASSPWVGDSQAFF
many	TRBV6-6	TRBJ2-1	NA	TGTGCCAGCAGTTCACGGACCAACCCGGAAAAGCAGTTCTTC	CASSSRTNPEKQFF
few	TRBV20-1	TRBJ1-1	TRBD1	TGCAGTGCTAGTATACCTCTAACCTCGGACAGGGTTATGAACACTGAAGCTTTCTTT	CSASIPLTSDRVMNTEAFF
few	TRBV7-2	TRBJ2-5	TRBD1	TGTGCCAGCAGCTTCGGGGTGGGGGACAGGGGACGAGAGACCCAGTACTTC	CASSFGVGDRGRETQYF
NA	TRBV5-1	TRBJ1-2	NA	TGCGCCAGCAGCTTGGTCGGCAGGGGAGGCTACACCTTC	CASSLVGRGGYTF
once	TRBV6-5	TRBJ2-7	TRBD1	TGTGCCAGCAGATTAACACAGGGGGCTTACGAGCAGTACTTC	CASRLTQGAYEQYF
NA	TRBV5-1	TRBJ2-1	TRBD2	TGCGCCGGCAGCTTGGGAACGCTAACTCCGGGACTAGCGGGGCCTAGGTATGAGCAGTTCTTC	CAGSLGTLTPGLAGPRYEQFF
few	TRBV5-1	TRBJ2-5	TRBD1	TGCGCCAGCAGCTTGACCCAGACAGGGAGCCAAGAGACCCAGTACTTC	CASSLTQTGSQETQYF
few	TRBV6-6	TRBJ2-1	NA	TGTGCCAGCAGCCCCCCCCGGGACGGTGCGTACAATGAGCAGTTCTTC	CASSPPRDGAYNEQFF
NA	TRBV29-1	TRBJ2-7	TRBD1	TGCAGCGTTGAAAAGGGCGGGACAGGGGAAACCTACGAGCAGTACTTC	CSVEKGGTGETYEQYF
few	TRBV6-5	TRBJ1-5	NA	TGTGCCAGCAGTTATTCGACAGGATTGGGGCAGCCCCAGCATTTT	CASSYSTGLGQPQHF
NA	TRBV6-2/TRBV6-3	TRBJ2-2	NA	TGTGCCAGCAGTATGACAGTTACCGGGGAGCTGTTTTTT	CASSMTVTGELFF
NA	TRBV24-1	TRBJ2-5	TRBD2	TGTGCCACCAGTGAGCGGGTAGCGGGGGGTTGGGAGACCCAGTACTTC	CATSERVAGGWETQYF
few	TRBV13	TRBJ2-3	NA	TGTGCCAGCAGCTTATGGCCAGATACGCAGTATTTT	CASSLWPDTQYF
NA	TRBV2	TRBJ1-5	TRBD1	TGTGCCAGCGCAAGGGGGCGCAATCAGCCCCAGCATTTT	CASARGRNQPQHF
NA	TRBV5-1	TRBJ1-2	TRBD1	TGCGCCAGCAGCCCGGCAACGCAGGGGGGAATGGGCTATGGCTACACCTTC	CASSPATQGGMGYGYTF
few	TRBV24-1	TRBJ1-5	NA	TGTGCCACCAGTGAGCGGGGATTCAATCAGCCCCAGCATTTT	CATSERGFNQPQHF
many	TRBV12-3/TRBV12-4	TRBJ2-1	NA	TGTGCCAGCAGTTTAGGGGGGGCCAATTACAATGAGCAGTTCTTC	CASSLGGANYNEQFF
NA	TRBV6-1	TRBJ1-2	NA	TGTGCCAGCAGCCAAGTTCAAGGGGACTATGGCTACACCTTC	CASSQVQGDYGYTF
few	TRBV5-1	TRBJ2-7	TRBD1	TGCGCCAGCAGAAAGGGACAGGGTCGGTACGAGCAGTACTTC	CASRKGQGRYEQYF
few	TRBV6-5	TRBJ2-5	TRBD1	TGTGCCAGCAGTTACCGGGACAGGGAGACCCAGTACTTC	CASSYRDRETQYF
few	TRBV6-5	TRBJ1-1	NA	TGTGCCAGCAGTAAGACAGCGGCAGGCACTGAAGCTTTCTTT	CASSKTAAGTEAFF
few	TRBV20-1	TRBJ2-1	TRBD1	TGCAGTGCCCTCACCGGGACAGACCGAGAGACCCAGTTCTTC	CSALTGTDRETQFF
many	TRBV29-1	TRBJ2-5	TRBD1	TGCAGCGTTGGTGGGACAGGGGGACTCTTGATCCAAGAGACCCAGTACTTC	CSVGGTGGLLIQETQYF
NA	TRBV24-1	TRBJ2-3	NA	TGTGCCACCAGTGACTTTAGCGGAGACTACACAGATACGCAGTATTTT	CATSDFSGDYTDTQYF
NA	TRBV20-1	TRBJ1-2	NA	TGCAGTGCTCATCTGGTGGTGGGGGGCGGCTATGGCTACACCTTC	CSAHLVVGGGYGYTF
few	TRBV20-1	TRBJ1-5	TRBD1	TGCAGTGCTAGAGTTACTTTGGACAGGGACCAGCCCCAGCATTTT	CSARVTLDRDQPQHF
few	TRBV20-1	TRBJ2-5	TRBD2	TGCAGTGCTAGTCCCGCGGGGGGCCCTATCGGAGAGACCCAGTACTTC	CSASPAGGPIGETQYF
few	TRBV15	TRBJ1-2	NA	TGTGCCACCAGCAGAGATCGGCAGGGGCACGGCTACACCTTC	CATSRDRQGHGYTF
few	TRBV20-1	TRBJ2-7	NA	TGCAGTGCCATTAGCGCGGAATCCTACGAGCAGTACTTC	CSAISAESYEQYF
NA	TRBV6-5	TRBJ2-6	NA	TGTGCCAGCGGAAGGGATTCTGGGGCCAACGTCCTGACTTTC	CASGRDSGANVLTF
NA	TRBV12-3/TRBV12-4	TRBJ1-4	NA	TGTGCCAGCAGTGTCAGCGGGGATGGCGAAAAACTGTTTTTT	CASSVSGDGEKLFF
NA	TRBV27	TRBJ2-2	TRBD2	TGTGCCAGCAGTCCCCAGGGGCTAGCGGGGCACACCGGGGAGCTGTTTTTT	CASSPQGLAGHTGELFF
few	TRBV29-1	TRBJ2-1	NA	TGCAGCGTGGAGGTTGGGGCGCGGGAGCAGTTCTTC	CSVEVGAREQFF
NA	TRBV6-5	TRBJ1-1	NA	TGTGCCAGCACCCTAAATGGGGGCACTGAAGCTTTCTTT	CASTLNGGTEAFF
NA	TRBV29-1	TRBJ2-3	NA	TGCAGCGTGACCACGACCATGGGAATCACAGATACGCAGTATTTT	CSVTTTMGITDTQYF
NA	TRBV6-6	TRBJ1-5	NA	TGTGCCAGTCACCGGGACGGCAGCTATAGCAATCAGCCCCAGCATTTT	CASHRDGSYSNQPQHF
few	TRBV20-1	TRBJ2-5	NA	TGCAGTGCTAGTCAGGGGCCGGAGACCCAGTACTTC	CSASQGPETQYF
few	TRBV9	TRBJ1-2	NA	TGTGCCAGCAGCCTCACGGGGAGAGAGGGCTACACCTTC	CASSLTGREGYTF
NA	TRBV15	TRBJ1-1	TRBD1	TGTGCCACCAGGGCCCTACAGGGGGGCACTGAAGCTTTCTTT	CATRALQGGTEAFF
NA	TRBV5-1	TRBJ2-4	TRBD1	TGCGCCGGCAGTACAGACAGGGGCCAGTACTTC	CAGSTDRGQYF
NA	TRBV9	TRBJ2-1	NA	TGTGCCAGCAGCTGGGAGGGGGACTCCTACAATGAGCAGTTCTTC	CASSWEGDSYNEQFF
few	TRBV7-9	TRBJ2-1	TRBD2	TGTGCCAGCAGCTTTGATCGGGGGGGCCACAATGAGCAGTTCTTC	CASSFDRGGHNEQFF
many	TRBV9	TRBJ2-7	NA	TGTGCCAGCAGCGTAGGTCTGAGCTACGAGCAGTACTTC	CASSVGLSYEQYF
NA	TRBV6-1	TRBJ2-1	NA	TGTGCCAGCAGTGGCCAACATGAGCAGTTCTTC	CASSGQHEQFF
NA	TRBV27	TRBJ1-5	TRBD1	TGTGCCAGCAGTCCAGGACAGGGAGAGGATCAGCCCCAGCATTTT	CASSPGQGEDQPQHF
few	TRBV10-3	TRBJ1-1	NA	TGTGCCATCAGTGGGTCCGGGTCAGGGAACACTGAAGCTTTCTTT	CAISGSGSGNTEAFF
few	TRBV7-3	TRBJ2-7	NA	TGTGCCAGCAGCTTACTTGTTCCGTACGAGCAGTACTTC	CASSLLVPYEQYF
NA	TRBV12-3/TRBV12-4	TRBJ2-7	NA	TGTGCCAGCAGTTTTTTGCTGTCAGGGTACGAGCAGTACTTC	CASSFLLSGYEQYF